The 27 T cell receptor beta chains presented below share a single source sample, sequenced in a study of blood T cell repertoires in COVID-19. Produced via immunoSEQ multiplex PCR; TCRdb's table is partial and in-frame only. Here the sample spans hundreds of thousands of clones, approximately 88% being singletons. Input material: peripheral blood. These receptors all stem from a woman younger than 45 with COVID-19, enrolled during active disease.

This clone was seen only a few times. The chain uses TRBV7-2 and TRBJ1-1, with D tentatively TRBD1 (5 bases). Looked up from germline, CDR1 is SGHTA and CDR2 is FQGNSA. With 5 bases removed from V and 1 base from J, the gap between germline ends came to 14 bases. CDR3 length equals 15 residues. The CDR3 DNA reads TGTGCCAGCAGCGTCCCAGGGAATGGGAACACTGAAGCTTTCTTT. This encodes CASSVPGNGNTEAFF.

This chain joins TRBV15 and TRBJ2-3; D gene unclear. The CDR3 totals 16 residues. Germline V gives CDR1 LNHNV, CDR2 YYDKDF (reference sequence). The germline V and J ends were trimmed by 5 bases and 0 bases, with 15 bases remaining between them. The CDR3 reads CATSEFLMTSTDTQYF. The CDR3 region has the DNA TGTGCCACCAGCGAATTCTTGATGACTAGCACAGATACGCAGTATTTT.

The V gene is TRBV9, the J gene TRBJ2-3; D call uncertain. The CDR3 loop spans 12 amino acids. CDR1 is SGDLS, CDR2 YYNGEE, per germline. V was shortened by 3 bases and J by 6 bases, with 8 bases between the two germline ends. The CDR3 bases are TGTGCCAGCAGCGCGATTAGTGATACGCAGTATTTT. It yields the protein CASSAISDTQYF.

The rearrangement uses TRBV4-2 and TRBJ2-3; 8 bases are shared with TRBD2. The length of the CDR3 is 16 residues. With V trimmed by 4 bases and J by 6 bases, 12 bases remained unmatched. Looked up from germline, CDR1 is LGHNA and CDR2 is YNFKEQ. The CDR3 sequence: CASSRGARGGSDTQYF. DNA of the CDR3: TGTGCCAGCAGCCGGGGGGCCCGGGGGGGTTCCGATACGCAGTATTTT.

The V call is TRBV29-1, the J call TRBJ1-2; TRBD1 is a possible D gene (6 bases). Germline V gene lookup returns CDR1 SQVTM and CDR2 ANQGSEA. This CDR3 has 12 amino acids. V shed 0 bases and J shed 4 bases, with 6 bases lying between them. CDR3 protein: CSVEEGAYGYTF. The CDR3 nucleotides read TGCAGCGTTGAAGAGGGGGCCTATGGCTACACCTTC.

This clone was picked up one time. The J gene is TRBJ2-1, the V gene TRBV7-6, with 12 bases that match TRBD1. V shed 5 bases and J 6 bases; nucleotides not matched to a gene: 8. In germline, CDR1 is SGHVS, CDR2 FNYEAQ. The CDR3 is 16 amino acids. CDR3 DNA sequence: TGTGCCAGCAGCACGGGACAGGGGGCGAGAGGCAATGAGCAGTTCTTC. Encoded protein: CASSTGQGARGNEQFF.

About this clone: The sample has other DNA sequences that encode this CDR3 too. The V and J genes are TRBV18 and TRBJ2-1, with TRBD2 matching 7 bases. This CDR3 contains 16 residues. J gave up 0 bases and V 3 bases, and 5 bases lay outside the gene matches. CDR1 is KGHSH and CDR2 is LQKENI in the germline V gene. Here the CDR3 DNA reads TGTGCCAGCTCACCCCCCGGGGGGAGCTCCTACAATGAGCAGTTCTTC. Its protein is CASSPPGGSSYNEQFF.

The V call is TRBV9, the J call TRBJ2-3; tentative D call: TRBD1 (5 bases). Deletions cut 6 bases from V and 0 bases from J, with 11 bases between. Germline assignment: CDR1 SGDLS and CDR2 YYNGEE. The CDR3 sequence is 14 residues long. CDR3 sequence (DNA): TGTGCCAGCAAAGGAAGGGGTAGCACAGATACGCAGTATTTT. It specifies CASKGRGSTDTQYF.

The rearrangement links TRBV24-1 to TRBJ2-3; 11 bases fit TRBD1. CDR3 length equals 17 residues. Trimming at V came to 3 bases and at J to 1 base, leaving 5 bases not matched to a gene. The V gene's germline CDR1 is KGHDR and CDR2 SFDVKD. The chain's CDR3 is CATSDIRTGGRTDTQYF. The CDR3 region has the DNA TGTGCCACCAGTGATATTAGGACAGGGGGCCGCACAGATACGCAGTATTTT.

The chain has TRBV5-1 and TRBJ1-1; no firm D call. V shed 0 bases and J shed 2 bases, with 8 bases lying between them. The length of the CDR3 is 14 residues. The germline gives CDR1 SGHRS, CDR2 YFSETQ. In DNA, the CDR3 is TGCGCCAGCAGCTTGGCGGCAGGTAACACTGAAGCTTTCTTT. Translated, it gives CASSLAAGNTEAFF.

J is TRBJ2-7 and V is TRBV2; 8 positions agree with TRBD2. Germline CDR1 SNHLY, CDR2 FYNNEI. With 8 bases clipped from V and 1 base from J, the junction kept 4 bases outside the gene matches. The length of the CDR3 is 13 residues. The CDR3 region is CASYSGASYEQYF. The CDR3 DNA reads as TGTGCCAGCTATAGCGGGGCATCCTACGAGCAGTACTTC.

The chain links TRBV6-6 to TRBJ2-7, with 8 nucleotides matching TRBD1. J lost 2 bases, V lost 2 bases, and 5 bases had no gene match. CDR3 size: 15 residues. Germline V gene lookup returns CDR1 MNHNY and CDR2 SVGAGI (reference sequence). CDR3 amino acids: CASSYARDRPYEQYF. In nucleotides, the CDR3 is TGTGCCAGCAGTTACGCGAGGGACAGGCCCTACGAGCAGTACTTC.

V gene TRBV6-5 combines with J gene TRBJ1-1; D remains ambiguous. CDR3 size: 13 residues. Between the trimmed V and J ends, which lost 11 bases and 2 bases, there was a span of 15 bases. CDR1 is MNHEY, CDR2 SVGAGI, per germline. CDR3 protein: CAGGLGPNTEAFF. As DNA, the CDR3 is TGTGCCGGTGGGCTCGGCCCAAACACTGAAGCTTTCTTT.

The V and J genes are TRBV9 and TRBJ2-5; 15 bases map to TRBD2. CDR1 and CDR2 (germline): SGDLS, YYNGEE. The CDR3 extends over 18 amino acids. The J segment lost 2 bases and the V segment lost 3 bases, leaving 8 bases of the junction unmatched. The DNA of the CDR3 is TGTGCCAGCAGCGCGGGACTAGCGGGGGGTGCCACACAAGAGACCCAGTACTTC. Encoded protein: CASSAGLAGGATQETQYF.

This clone has just one count. V and J are TRBV13 and TRBJ1-5, with TRBD1 identical over 9 bases. Germline V lookup: CDR1 PRHDT, CDR2 FYEKMQ (reference sequence). The CDR3 consists of 14 residues. V shed 4 bases and J 6 bases; nucleotides not matched to a gene: 4. This chain's CDR3 is CASSWGQGGQPQHF. The CDR3, as DNA: TGTGCCAGCAGCTGGGGACAGGGAGGTCAGCCCCAGCATTTT.

This clone was picked up many times. This chain connects TRBV24-1 to TRBJ2-2; 9 bases align to TRBD1. Trimming at V came to 8 bases and at J to 3 bases, leaving 3 bases not matched to a gene. The germline V gene encodes CDR1 KGHDR and CDR2 SFDVKD. This CDR3 has 14 amino acids. The chain's CDR3 is CATKGDRDTGELFF. CDR3 sequence (DNA): TGTGCCACCAAAGGGGACAGGGACACCGGGGAGCTGTTTTTT.

The V gene is TRBV4-1, the J gene TRBJ1-1, with D possibly TRBD1 on 6 matching bases. Germline V gene data show CDR1 as MGHRA and CDR2 as YSYEKL. Trimming took 8 bases from V and 5 from J, leaving 12 bases between them. The CDR3 covers 12 residues. The CDR3 loop reads CASGRGATEAFF. CDR3 in DNA: TGCGCCAGCGGTCGGGGGGCGACTGAAGCTTTCTTT.

The V gene is TRBV29-1, the J gene TRBJ1-1; no clear D gene. The V end was cut by 7 bases, the J end by 1 base, with 10 bases between. There are 12 residues in the CDR3. CDR1 and CDR2 (germline): SQVTM, ANQGSEA. In nucleotides, the CDR3 is TGCAGCGCCTGGGCGCCGAACACTGAAGCTTTCTTT. Translating gives CSAWAPNTEAFF.

DNA of the CDR3: TGTGCCAGCAGCCCCATCAGAAGCTCTGGAAACACCATATATTTT. This codes for CASSPIRSSGNTIYF. The chain has TRBV7-2 and TRBJ1-3; no definite D call. The germline CDR1 and CDR2 sequences are SGHTA and FQGNSA. Trimming shortened V by 5 bases and J by 0 bases, and 11 bases separated the two germline ends. The CDR3 runs 15 residues. The full variable domain, with the rest looked up from reference TRBV7-2 and TRBJ1-3, is GAGVSQSPSNKVTEKGKDVELRCDPISGHTALYWYRQSLGQGLEFLIYFQGNSAPDKSGLPSDRFSAERTGGSVSTLTIQRTQQEDSAVYLCASSPIRSSGNTIYFGEGSWLTVV.

This chain links TRBV13 with TRBJ1-1; 8 nucleotides match TRBD1. CDR3 length: 15 residues. Germline V gene data show CDR1 as PRHDT and CDR2 as FYEKMQ (reference sequence). V dropped 0 bases and J dropped 5; count of bases not matched to a gene: 5. CDR3 amino acids: CASSLGGQGGTEAFF. DNA of the CDR3: TGTGCCAGCAGCTTAGGCGGACAGGGTGGGACTGAAGCTTTCTTT.

DNA for the CDR3: TGTGCCAGCAGCTTACTACAAGAGCGGGAGGGCAGTCTAGAGACCCAGTACTTC. Its translation is CASSLLQEREGSLETQYF. The chain joins TRBV7-9 to TRBJ2-5, with 10 bases identical to TRBD2. The CDR3 covers 18 residues. Per the germline V gene, CDR1 is SEHNR and CDR2 is FQNEAQ (reference sequence). Trimming at V came to 2 bases and at J to 4 bases, leaving 13 bases not matched to a gene.

This clone showed up just once. The chain uses TRBV7-2 and TRBJ2-1; 9 nucleotides align to TRBD1. V lost 0 bases, J lost 8 bases, and 11 bases stayed unmatched. Germline V gene sequence: CDR1 SGHTA, CDR2 FQGNSA. CDR3 length: 17 residues. CDR3 sequence (DNA): TGTGCCAGCAGCTTAGCGTCAGGGGGGACAGGGATGCATGAGCAGTTCTTC. Protein product: CASSLASGGTGMHEQFF.

The CDR3 region has the DNA TGTGCCAGCAGCTTGGGACAGGGGAAAGCTTTCTTT. Its translation: CASSLGQGKAFF. This chain joins TRBV5-6 and TRBJ1-1; 8 positions match TRBD1. This CDR3 comprises 12 residues. J was trimmed by 9 bases and V by 0 bases; bases with no gene match: 1. In germline, CDR1 is SGHDT, CDR2 YYEEEE.

This clone appeared a single time. The J gene is TRBJ2-5, the V gene TRBV30; 12 nucleotides align to TRBD2. Germline V gives CDR1 GTSNPN, CDR2 SVGIG (reference sequence). Losses at the gene ends were 5 bases for V and 5 bases for J; bases not matched to a gene: 15. There are 17 residues in the CDR3. This CDR3 is CAWPRLAGERRGETQYF. The CDR3 nucleotides read TGTGCCTGGCCCAGACTAGCGGGAGAACGGAGGGGTGAGACCCAGTACTTC.

This clone was found a few times. The chain joins TRBV24-1 to TRBJ2-1; TRBD2 agrees at 11 bases. V trimming: 4 bases; J trimming: 9 bases; junction bases outside the gene matches: 7. This CDR3 comprises 15 residues. The germline V gene encodes CDR1 KGHDR and CDR2 SFDVKD. The DNA for the CDR3 is TGTGCCACCAGTGAGGGACTAGCGGAGTCGGGTGAGCAGTTCTTC. This sequence encodes CATSEGLAESGEQFF.

The chain couples TRBV6-6 to TRBJ2-4; 7 nucleotides align to TRBD1. This CDR3 has 16 residues. J was trimmed by 1 base and V by 5 bases; bases with no gene match: 8. CDR1 MNHNY and CDR2 SVGAGI come from the germline V gene (reference sequence). CDR3 coding DNA: TGTGCCAGCAGTAATACAGGGGCAATGGCCAAAAACATTCAGTACTTC. Translated: CASSNTGAMAKNIQYF.

This chain links TRBV11-2 with TRBJ1-2; 7 bases agree with TRBD1. This CDR3 has 14 amino acids. The V segment lost 0 bases and the J segment 3 bases; nucleotides outside the gene matches: 1. Germline V gene data show CDR1 as SGHAT and CDR2 as FQNNGV. CDR3 region: CASSLDRGYYGYTF. As DNA, the CDR3 is TGTGCCAGCAGCTTAGACAGGGGGTACTATGGCTACACCTTC.